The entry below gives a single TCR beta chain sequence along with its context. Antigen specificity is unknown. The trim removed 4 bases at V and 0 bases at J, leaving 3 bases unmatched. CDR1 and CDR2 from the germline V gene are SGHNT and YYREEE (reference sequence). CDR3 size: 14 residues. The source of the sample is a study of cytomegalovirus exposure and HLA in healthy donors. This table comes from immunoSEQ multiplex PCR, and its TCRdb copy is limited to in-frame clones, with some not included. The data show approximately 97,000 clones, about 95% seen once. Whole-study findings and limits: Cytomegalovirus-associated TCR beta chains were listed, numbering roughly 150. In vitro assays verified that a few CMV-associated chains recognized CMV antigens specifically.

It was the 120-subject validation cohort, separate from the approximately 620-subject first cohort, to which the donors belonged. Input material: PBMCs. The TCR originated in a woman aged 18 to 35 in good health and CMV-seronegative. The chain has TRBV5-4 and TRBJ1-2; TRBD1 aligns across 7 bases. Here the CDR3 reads CASSQGGTNYGYTF. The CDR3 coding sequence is TGTGCCAGCAGCCAGGGGGGCACTAACTATGGCTACACCTTC.